The source of this TCR beta chain is a study of blood T cell repertoires in COVID-19. Across the whole study: Sites across the United States, Italy and Spain contributed samples from acute and convalescent COVID-19. Sample material is recorded as cDNA or gDNA derived from T cells, B-cell-depleted T cells, or PBMCs.

As originally analysed: Quantification of nucleated cells was approximated via reference gene primer amplification. Some clones are missing from TCRdb's copy, which holds only in-frame ones; the method was immunoSEQ multiplex PCR. The V and J calls and clone size are taken from that table; D and trimming were inferred from the DNA. The repertoire has 150,000 to 200,000 clones, over 70% of them found once; the top ten carry 9.1%. Germline loops: CDR1 SGHRS, CDR2 YFSETQ. The CDR3 loop spans 15 amino acids. V shed 4 bases and J shed 3 bases, with 16 bases lying between them. The origin of this receptor is a woman of 80 years or more with active or convalescent COVID-19. This chain connects TRBV5-1 to TRBJ1-1, with D possibly being TRBD1 (6 bases). Source material: peripheral blood. CDR3: CASSPGGGRDTEAFF. CDR3 in DNA: TGCGCCAGCAGCCCAGGAGGGGGGAGGGACACTGAAGCTTTCTTT.